These 17 T cell receptor beta chains share one sample of origin, sequenced in a study of human T cells and chemical hapten exposure. One entry per CDR3 protein results from TCRdb running MiXCR on the RACE reads. The sample lists 95,000 to 150,000 distinct CDR3 sequences, around an eighth occurring once. As for time point: pre-sensitization, week 0. The treatment was: therapeutic diphenylcyclopropenone sensitization with weekly scalp DPC. Source: whole blood, taken in connection with sensitization to the hapten diphenylcyclopropenone (DPC). All receptors derive from a woman aged 18-29 years with alopecia areata. Some clones in this sample may be carry-over from other donors' samples.

The table lists this clonotype with many counts. The CDR3 coding sequence is TGTGCCAGCAGTGAATTGAGGACGGGAAACACTGAAGCTTTCTTT. Protein product: CASSELRTGNTEAFF. The rearrangement uses TRBV2 and TRBJ1-1; D remains ambiguous. V was clipped by 2 bases and J by 2 bases, with 12 bases between them. The CDR3 is 15 amino acids. Per germline, CDR1 SNHLY and CDR2 FYNNEI.

This sequence joins TRBV4-3 and TRBJ1-6; D is undetermined. Germline V gene lookup returns CDR1 LGHNA and CDR2 YSLEER. The length of the CDR3 is 17 residues. The germline V and J ends were trimmed by 0 bases and 0 bases, with 9 bases remaining between them. The CDR3 is CASSQDPESSYNSPLHF. The DNA for the CDR3 is TGCGCCAGCAGCCAAGACCCGGAGAGCTCCTATAATTCACCCCTCCACTTT.

Many counts were recorded for this clonotype. V and J are TRBV7-8 and TRBJ2-1, with TRBD2 matching over 7 bases. Germline loops: CDR1 SGHVS, CDR2 FQNEAQ. Trimming removed 3 bases from V and 16 bases from J; junction bases left unmatched: 9. The CDR3 has 12 amino acids. The CDR3 here is CASSFSSGPTFF. The CDR3 DNA is TGTGCCAGCAGCTTCTCTAGCGGCCCCACCTTCTTC.

This clonotype was detected only a few times. The V gene is TRBV7-2, the J gene TRBJ2-7, with 7 nucleotides matching TRBD2. V gave up 1 base and J gave up 6 bases; unmatched junction bases: 3. The germline gives CDR1 SGHTA, CDR2 FQGNSA. This CDR3 comprises 13 residues. CDR3 residues: CASSLDWGGEQYF. In DNA, the CDR3 is TGTGCCAGCAGCTTAGATTGGGGGGGCGAGCAGTACTTC.

The V gene is TRBV3-1, the J gene TRBJ1-1, with a possible D match to TRBD1 (5 bases). The CDR3 consists of 16 residues. Germline loops: CDR1 LGHDT, CDR2 YNNKEL (reference sequence). Trimming left V 0 bases short and J 4 bases short, with 15 bases between. CDR3 coding DNA: TGTGCCAGCAGCCAAGAGGTGACAAGGGGCGGCACTGAAGCTTTCTTT. It codes for CASSQEVTRGGTEAFF.

The V call is TRBV6-7, the J call TRBJ2-1; D tentatively reads TRBD1 or TRBD2 (5 bases each). TRBV6-7 carries the ORF label, with uncertain function. The CDR3 contains 15 residues. V was shortened by 2 bases and J by 4 bases, with 12 bases between the two germline ends. The CDR3 sequence is CASSYGGTLYNEQFF. Written as DNA, the CDR3 is TGTGCCAGCAGTTACGGGGGAACACTTTACAATGAGCAGTTCTTC.

This clonotype appeared many times. The chain has TRBV4-2 and TRBJ1-1; D gene ambiguous. CDR1 and CDR2 (germline): LGHNA, YNFKEQ. CDR3 length equals 16 residues. V lost 1 base to trimming and J lost 0 bases, with 12 bases between them. Written as DNA, the CDR3 is TGTGCCAGCAGCCAAGGGACCGCTTACATGAACACTGAAGCTTTCTTT. Translation gives CASSQGTAYMNTEAFF.

This clonotype has a count of ten or more. The junction differs from germline at one of its ends, possibly a read error. V usage is TRBV20-1 and J usage is TRBJ2-7, with 12 bases fitting TRBD1. The CDR3 runs 14 residues. CDR1 DFQATT and CDR2 SNEGSKA come from the germline V gene (reference sequence). The CDR3 loop reads CSAATGTGGVLPNF. The CDR3 nucleotides read TGCAGTGCTGCGACCGGGACAGGGGGCGTTCTTCCAAACTTC.

In its sample, this clonotype was seen a few times. V and J are TRBV6-5 and TRBJ2-3, with 11 bases fitting TRBD2. Germline values: CDR1 MNHEY, CDR2 SVGAGI. V shed 5 bases, J shed 2 bases, and the junction held 9 bases outside the gene matches. This CDR3 contains 17 residues. The CDR3 protein is CASSEATSGGLTDTQYF. In DNA form, the CDR3 reads TGTGCCAGCAGTGAGGCCACTAGCGGGGGCCTCACAGATACGCAGTATTTT.

This clonotype was observed a few times. The genes are TRBV12-3 or TRBV12-4 and TRBJ2-7, with 8 nucleotides matching TRBD2. The V gene end was trimmed by 3 bases and the J gene end by 3 bases; junction bases not matched to a gene: 1. The length of the CDR3 is 13 residues. The CDR3 spells CASSFSGIYEQYF. As DNA, the CDR3 is TGTGCCAGCAGTTTTAGCGGGATCTACGAGCAGTACTTC.

The rearrangement uses TRBV29-1 and TRBJ2-1; 7 bases line up with TRBD2. After removal of 4 bases from V and 4 bases from J, the junction contained 7 bases not matched to a gene. Looked up from germline, CDR1 is SQVTM and CDR2 is ANQGSEA. The CDR3 is 14 amino acids. The CDR3 DNA follows: TGCAGCGTTGCGGCGGGGACTATTTACAATGAGCAGTTCTTC. It translates to CSVAAGTIYNEQFF.

This rearrangement joins TRBV28 to TRBJ2-5, with D tentatively TRBD1 (5 bases). CDR3 length equals 13 residues. Trimming shortened V by 5 bases and J by 3 bases, and 10 bases separated the two germline ends. Germline V lookup: CDR1 MDHEN, CDR2 SYDVKM. The CDR3 sequence is CASSNRQKETQYF. CDR3 in DNA: TGTGCCAGCAGTAACCGACAGAAAGAGACCCAGTACTTC.

This chain uses TRBV20-1 with TRBJ2-3; 12 nucleotides match TRBD2. Trimming removed 1 base from V and 0 bases from J; junction bases left unmatched: 2. The CDR3 is 16 amino acids. Per germline, CDR1 DFQATT and CDR2 SNEGSKA (reference sequence). DNA for the CDR3: TGCAGTGCTAGAGTCCTAGCGGGGGGGAGCACAGATACGCAGTATTTT. Amino acids: CSARVLAGGSTDTQYF.

This clonotype showed up many times. The rearrangement links TRBV7-3 to TRBJ2-1; 9 bases are a match to TRBD2. With V trimmed by 5 bases and J by 4 bases, 9 bases remained unmatched. The CDR3 has 16 amino acids. Germline V gene data show CDR1 as SGHTA and CDR2 as FQGTGA. The CDR3 DNA reads TGTGCCAGCAGCCCACAAAGCGGGGGGACTTACAATGAGCAGTTCTTC. As protein: CASSPQSGGTYNEQFF.

The sample holds a few counts of this clonotype. V usage is TRBV20-1 and J usage is TRBJ1-6; tentative D call: TRBD1 (5 bases). Looked up from germline, CDR1 is DFQATT and CDR2 is SNEGSKA (reference sequence). V lost 2 bases to trimming and J lost 4 bases, with 12 bases between them. This CDR3 region has 15 residues. CDR3 sequence reads: CSARLPGDYNSPLHF. Here the CDR3 DNA reads TGCAGTGCTAGACTCCCGGGGGATTATAATTCACCCCTCCACTTT.

The table lists this clonotype with many counts. This chain connects TRBV7-9 to TRBJ2-5; TRBD2 is a possible D gene (6 bases). CDR3 length: 13 residues. Germline assignment: CDR1 SEHNR and CDR2 FQNEAQ (reference sequence). V was trimmed by 5 bases and J by 5 bases, leaving 12 bases between them. The DNA of the CDR3 is TGTGCCAGCAGCCCGAACGGGGGTGAGACCCAGTACTTC. It encodes CASSPNGGETQYF.

This clonotype appeared a few times. The chain couples TRBV5-1 to TRBJ2-1; no clear D gene. Germline V gene sequence: CDR1 SGHRS, CDR2 YFSETQ. Trimming took off 4 bases at V and 0 bases at J, with 11 bases between the two ends. The CDR3 is made up of 15 amino acids. CDR3: CASSPGYSSYNEQFF. In DNA form, the CDR3 reads TGCGCCAGCAGCCCCGGGTATAGCTCCTACAATGAGCAGTTCTTC.